The T cell receptor beta chain under discussion was sequenced for a study of T cell repertoires in cytomegalovirus infection. From the reads, TCRdb called clonotypes with MiXCR, one entry per CDR3 protein. This table holds about 900,000 distinct CDR3 sequences, approximately 32% found once. The CDR3 length is 15 residues. Germline CDR1 is SGHDN and CDR2 is FVKESK. V lost 5 bases to trimming and J lost 2 bases, with 12 bases between them. A few counts support this clonotype. Antigen specificity is unknown. This specimen consisted of cultured CD8+ T cells from PBMCs, obtained from culture after CMV antigen stimulation. The TCR was taken from a human donor in good health (CMV status not recorded). Some clones in this sample may be carry-over from other donors' samples. This chain joins TRBV14 and TRBJ2-2; maybe TRBD1 (6 bases). For the CDR3, the DNA is TGTGCCAGCAGCATGGTGGGGGCAAACACCGGGGAGCTGTTTTTT. Its translation: CASSMVGANTGELFF.